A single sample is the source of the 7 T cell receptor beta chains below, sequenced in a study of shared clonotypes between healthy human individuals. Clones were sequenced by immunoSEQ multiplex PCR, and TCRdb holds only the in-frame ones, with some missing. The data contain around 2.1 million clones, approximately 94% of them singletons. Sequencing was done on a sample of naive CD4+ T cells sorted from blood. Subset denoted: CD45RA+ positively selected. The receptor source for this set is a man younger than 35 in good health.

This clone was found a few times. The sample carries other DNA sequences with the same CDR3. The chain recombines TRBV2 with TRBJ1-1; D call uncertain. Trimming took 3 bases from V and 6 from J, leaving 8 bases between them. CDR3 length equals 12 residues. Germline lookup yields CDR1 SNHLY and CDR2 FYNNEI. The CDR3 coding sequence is TGTGCCAGCAGTGAGAACGGACCTGAAGCTTTCTTT. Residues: CASSENGPEAFF. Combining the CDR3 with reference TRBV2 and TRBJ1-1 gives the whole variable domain EPEVTQTPSHQVTQMGQEVILRCVPISNHLYFYWYRQILGQKVEFLVSFYNNEISEKSEIFDDQFSVERPDGSNFTLKIRSTKLEDSAMYFCASSENGPEAFFGQGTRLTVV.

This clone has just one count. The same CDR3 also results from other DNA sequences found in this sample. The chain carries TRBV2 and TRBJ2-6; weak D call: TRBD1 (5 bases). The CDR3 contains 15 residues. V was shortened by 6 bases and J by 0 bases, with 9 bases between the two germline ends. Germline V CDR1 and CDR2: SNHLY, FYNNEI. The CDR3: CASSADSSGANVLTF. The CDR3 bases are TGTGCCAGCAGCGCCGACAGCTCTGGGGCCAACGTCCTGACTTTC.

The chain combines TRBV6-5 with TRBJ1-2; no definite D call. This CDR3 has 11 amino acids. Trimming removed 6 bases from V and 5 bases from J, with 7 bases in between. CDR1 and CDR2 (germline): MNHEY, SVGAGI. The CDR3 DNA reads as TGTGCCAGCAGCCCGGATTATGGCTACACCTTC. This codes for CASSPDYGYTF.

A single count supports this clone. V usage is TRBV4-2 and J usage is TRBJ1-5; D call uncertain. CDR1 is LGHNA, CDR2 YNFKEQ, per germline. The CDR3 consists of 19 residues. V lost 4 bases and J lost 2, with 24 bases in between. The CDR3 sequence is CASSRELSAGLFGNQPQHF. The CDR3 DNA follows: TGTGCCAGCAGCCGCGAGCTATCGGCAGGCCTGTTCGGCAATCAGCCCCAGCATTTT.

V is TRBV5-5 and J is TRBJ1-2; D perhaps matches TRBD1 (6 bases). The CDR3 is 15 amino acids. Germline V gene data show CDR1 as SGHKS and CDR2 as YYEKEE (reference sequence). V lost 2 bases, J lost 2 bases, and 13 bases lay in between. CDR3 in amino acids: CASSFGGRLNYGYTF. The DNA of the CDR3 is TGTGCCAGCAGCTTTGGGGGCCGCCTCAACTATGGCTACACCTTC.

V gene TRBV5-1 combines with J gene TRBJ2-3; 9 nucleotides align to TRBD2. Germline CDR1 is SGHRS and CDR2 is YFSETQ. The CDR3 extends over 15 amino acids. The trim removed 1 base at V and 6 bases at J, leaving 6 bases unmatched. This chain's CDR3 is CASSLPSGVADTQYF. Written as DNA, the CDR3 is TGCGCCAGCAGCTTGCCTAGCGGGGTGGCGGATACGCAGTATTTT.

The CDR3 sequence: CASSTSGLISSYEQYF. CDR3 sequence (DNA): TGCGCCAGCAGCACCTCCGGGTTGATTAGCTCCTACGAGCAGTACTTC. The V call is TRBV5-1, the J call TRBJ2-7, with D unclear. Germline V gene data show CDR1 as SGHRS and CDR2 as YFSETQ. Trimming took off 4 bases at V and 0 bases at J, with 17 bases between the two ends. This CDR3 comprises 16 residues.